This TCR beta chain was recovered during a study of brain T cells in children with intractable seizures. Study conclusions and caveats: Pre- and post-surgery blood differed in depth, so pre-surgery absences may be undersampling.

Assay used: immunoSEQ multiplex PCR; TCRdb lists only in-frame clones, some missing. The sample has about 320,000 clones, 93% seen once. V shed 4 bases, J shed 5 bases, and the junction held 3 bases outside the gene matches. Germline V lookup: CDR1 SGHDT, CDR2 YYEEEE. This CDR3 comprises 14 residues. Time point reported: blood from clinic visit 5 months post-surgery; TSC patient then seizure free. On this clone: Its antigen remains unknown.

This material consisted of peripheral blood, taken more than 4 months after surgery. The V and J genes are TRBV5-6 and TRBJ2-7; 13 nucleotides agree with TRBD2. The clonotype originates from a boy under three years old with tuberous sclerosis and intractable seizures. CDR3 bases: TGTGCCAGCAGCGCCGGACTAGCGGGGGACGAGCAGTACTTC. As protein: CASSAGLAGDEQYF.